Below, 17 T cell receptor beta chains from the same sample are listed, as sequenced in a study of blood T cell repertoires in COVID-19. Generated by immunoSEQ multiplex PCR, the TCRdb table keeps only in-frame clones and is missing some. The table has 250,000 to 350,000 clones, 70% to 90% seen once. The sequenced material came from peripheral blood. The receptor source for this set is a woman aged 55 to 70 with acute or convalescent COVID-19.

This chain uses TRBV12-3 or TRBV12-4 with TRBJ1-1, with D perhaps TRBD1 (5 bases). V was shortened by 5 bases and J by 4 bases, with 11 bases between the two germline ends. The CDR3 is 13 residues long. As DNA, the CDR3 is TGTGCCAGCAGTCCCGCCGGGGGCACTGAAGCTTTCTTT. This translates into CASSPAGGTEAFF.

Only one count was recorded for this clone. The chain is built from TRBV19 and TRBJ1-5, with D perhaps matching TRBD1 (5 bases). The germline CDR1 and CDR2 sequences are LNHDA and SQIVND (reference sequence). This CDR3 region has 14 residues. V was pared by 3 bases and J by 2 bases, with 8 bases between. CDR3 coding DNA: TGTGCCAGTAGTATGCAGGGCCGCAATCAGCCCCAGCATTTT. The encoded protein is CASSMQGRNQPQHF.

The V gene is TRBV12-5, the J gene TRBJ2-1, with 9 bases that match TRBD1. Unmatched junction bases numbered 4, after V lost 8 bases and J lost 5 bases. Per the germline V gene, CDR1 is LGHNT and CDR2 is FRNRAP. The CDR3 is 13 amino acids. DNA of the CDR3: TGTGCTAGTCTCGGGACAGGGAACAATGAGCAGTTCTTC. Its protein product is CASLGTGNNEQFF.

The sample holds one count of this clone. J is TRBJ2-3 and V is TRBV27; 10 bases align to TRBD1. CDR1 and CDR2 (germline): MNHEY, SMNVEV (reference sequence). V dropped 4 bases and J dropped 9; count of bases not matched to a gene: 13. The CDR3 extends over 16 amino acids. CDR3 DNA sequence: TGTGCCAGCAGTTGGATCTTCGGGACAGGGGAAGGGACGCAGTATTTT. Its translation: CASSWIFGTGEGTQYF.

The table lists this clone with a count of one. The rearrangement joins TRBV3-1 (or the pseudogene TRBV3-2) to TRBJ2-1, with TRBD2 matching over 10 bases. The CDR3 runs 17 residues. V shed 0 bases, J shed 4 bases, and the junction held 6 bases outside the gene matches. The germline CDR1 and CDR2 sequences are LGHDT and YNNKEL (reference sequence). The CDR3 sequence is CASSQDRSTSGYNEQFF. The CDR3, as DNA: TGTGCCAGCAGCCAAGATCGGTCGACTAGCGGGTACAATGAGCAGTTCTTC.

Only one count was recorded for this clone. The junction differs from germline at one of its ends, possibly a read error. The chain recombines TRBV7-9 with TRBJ2-1; 9 bases match TRBD2. This CDR3 has 15 amino acids. Germline V CDR1 and CDR2: SEHNR, FQNEAQ (reference sequence). CDR3 DNA sequence: TGTGCCAGCAGCCTAGCGGGGAGCTCCTACAATGAGCAGTTCTTC. Translated, it gives CASSLAGSSYNEQFF.

The chain has TRBV7-2 and TRBJ1-1; the D is unclear. The CDR3 is 13 amino acids. V was trimmed by 1 base and J by 5 bases, leaving 8 bases between them. Per germline, CDR1 SGHTA and CDR2 FQGNSA. CDR3 in amino acids: CASSLGTWTEAFF. The DNA for the CDR3 is TGTGCCAGCAGCTTAGGGACTTGGACTGAAGCTTTCTTT.

The DNA of the CDR3 is TGCGCCAGCAGCCAAGAGACAGGGGCAACCAGCAATCAGCCCCAGCATTTT. This encodes CASSQETGATSNQPQHF. The V and J genes are TRBV4-3 and TRBJ1-5; 8 bases fit TRBD1. V trimming: 0 bases; J trimming: 1 base; junction bases outside the gene matches: 5. Germline assignment: CDR1 LGHNA and CDR2 YSLEER. This CDR3 has 17 residues.

The chain recombines TRBV5-1 with TRBJ2-1, with TRBD2 identical over 12 bases. The V gene's germline CDR1 is SGHRS and CDR2 YFSETQ. Unmatched junction bases numbered 2, after V lost 0 bases and J lost 4 bases. CDR3 length equals 16 residues. DNA of the CDR3: TGCGCCAGCAGCTTGGGGCTAGCGGGAGGGTACAATGAGCAGTTCTTC. It specifies CASSLGLAGGYNEQFF.

This clone appeared a single time. The gene calls are TRBV12-3 or TRBV12-4 and TRBJ2-1; the D gene is possibly TRBD1 (7 bases). Trimming removed 5 bases at V and 8 bases at J, with 13 bases between. The CDR3 loop spans 13 amino acids. CDR3 sequence: CASSGGTVYEQFF. CDR3 nucleotides: TGTGCCAGCAGTGGAGGGACAGTATATGAGCAGTTCTTC.

The genes are TRBV3-1 (or the pseudogene TRBV3-2) and TRBJ1-2; the D gene is possibly TRBD1 (5 bases). Germline V gene data show CDR1 as LGHDT and CDR2 as YNNKEL (reference sequence). This CDR3 is built from 14 residues. V shed 3 bases and J shed 5 bases, with 13 bases lying between them. CDR3 in amino acids: CASSQARAKYGYTF. The CDR3 DNA follows: TGTGCCAGCAGCCAGGCCAGGGCAAAATATGGCTACACCTTC.

CDR3 in amino acids: CASSRTGLGIELFF. The CDR3 DNA is TGTGCCAGCAGCCGGACAGGCCTAGGGATAGAACTGTTTTTT. The chain uses TRBV7-6 and TRBJ1-4, with 7 nucleotides matching TRBD1. Germline V gene sequence: CDR1 SGHVS, CDR2 FNYEAQ. This CDR3 has 14 residues. V trimming: 5 bases; J trimming: 12 bases; junction bases outside the gene matches: 12.

This clone was detected once. The chain links TRBV7-2 to TRBJ2-5, with 9 bases that match TRBD2. CDR3 length: 18 residues. V was pared by 1 base and J by 3 bases, with 12 bases of the junction left unmatched. The germline CDR1 and CDR2 sequences are SGHTA and FQGNSA. CDR3 amino acids: CASSLVGRTSGWEETQYF. The CDR3 DNA follows: TGTGCCAGCAGCTTAGTAGGTCGAACTAGCGGGTGGGAAGAGACCCAGTACTTC.

The chain joins TRBV7-2 to TRBJ2-7, with D hard to call. V was cut by 0 bases and J by 2 bases, with 2 bases left in between. The CDR3 is 12 amino acids. The germline V gene has CDR1 SGHTA and CDR2 FQGNSA. DNA for the CDR3: TGTGCCAGCAGCTTAGCTACCTACGAGCAGTACTTC. Translated: CASSLATYEQYF.

The V gene is TRBV24-1, the J gene TRBJ1-5, with D tentatively TRBD1 (6 bases). Trimming took off 4 bases at V and 7 bases at J, with 19 bases between the two ends. CDR3 size: 16 residues. The V gene's germline CDR1 is KGHDR and CDR2 SFDVKD. CDR3 DNA sequence: TGTGCCACCAGTGACCGTACCGACAGGTTAGGCCAGCCCCAGCATTTT. Encoded protein: CATSDRTDRLGQPQHF.

The chain recombines TRBV5-6 with TRBJ1-2, with 7 positions matching TRBD1. In germline, CDR1 is SGHDT, CDR2 YYEEEE. This CDR3 is built from 17 residues. The V gene end was trimmed by 2 bases and the J gene end by 5 bases; junction bases not matched to a gene: 15. The CDR3 reads CASSFKVGGGVRYGYTF. The CDR3 DNA sequence: TGTGCCAGCAGCTTCAAGGTTGGAGGGGGCGTTCGGTATGGCTACACCTTC.

The genes are TRBV11-2 and TRBJ1-4; D may be TRBD1 (6 bases). Germline V gives CDR1 SGHAT, CDR2 FQNNGV. The CDR3 loop spans 14 amino acids. The germline V and J ends were trimmed by 4 bases and 11 bases, with 17 bases remaining between them. Here the CDR3 DNA reads TGTGCCAGCAGCTCCCGGGGGGCGCCGGGGAAACTGTTTTTT. Protein product: CASSSRGAPGKLFF.